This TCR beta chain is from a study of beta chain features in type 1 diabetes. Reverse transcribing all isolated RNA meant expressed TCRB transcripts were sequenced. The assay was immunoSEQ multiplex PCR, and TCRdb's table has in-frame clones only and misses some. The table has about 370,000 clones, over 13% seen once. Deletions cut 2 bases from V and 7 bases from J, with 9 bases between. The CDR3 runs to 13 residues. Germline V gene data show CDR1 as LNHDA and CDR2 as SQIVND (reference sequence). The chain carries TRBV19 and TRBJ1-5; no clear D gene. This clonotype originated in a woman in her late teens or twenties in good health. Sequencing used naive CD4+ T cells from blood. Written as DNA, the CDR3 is TGTGCCAGTAGTATACAGGCCAGCCAGCCCCAGCATTTT. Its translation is CASSIQASQPQHF.